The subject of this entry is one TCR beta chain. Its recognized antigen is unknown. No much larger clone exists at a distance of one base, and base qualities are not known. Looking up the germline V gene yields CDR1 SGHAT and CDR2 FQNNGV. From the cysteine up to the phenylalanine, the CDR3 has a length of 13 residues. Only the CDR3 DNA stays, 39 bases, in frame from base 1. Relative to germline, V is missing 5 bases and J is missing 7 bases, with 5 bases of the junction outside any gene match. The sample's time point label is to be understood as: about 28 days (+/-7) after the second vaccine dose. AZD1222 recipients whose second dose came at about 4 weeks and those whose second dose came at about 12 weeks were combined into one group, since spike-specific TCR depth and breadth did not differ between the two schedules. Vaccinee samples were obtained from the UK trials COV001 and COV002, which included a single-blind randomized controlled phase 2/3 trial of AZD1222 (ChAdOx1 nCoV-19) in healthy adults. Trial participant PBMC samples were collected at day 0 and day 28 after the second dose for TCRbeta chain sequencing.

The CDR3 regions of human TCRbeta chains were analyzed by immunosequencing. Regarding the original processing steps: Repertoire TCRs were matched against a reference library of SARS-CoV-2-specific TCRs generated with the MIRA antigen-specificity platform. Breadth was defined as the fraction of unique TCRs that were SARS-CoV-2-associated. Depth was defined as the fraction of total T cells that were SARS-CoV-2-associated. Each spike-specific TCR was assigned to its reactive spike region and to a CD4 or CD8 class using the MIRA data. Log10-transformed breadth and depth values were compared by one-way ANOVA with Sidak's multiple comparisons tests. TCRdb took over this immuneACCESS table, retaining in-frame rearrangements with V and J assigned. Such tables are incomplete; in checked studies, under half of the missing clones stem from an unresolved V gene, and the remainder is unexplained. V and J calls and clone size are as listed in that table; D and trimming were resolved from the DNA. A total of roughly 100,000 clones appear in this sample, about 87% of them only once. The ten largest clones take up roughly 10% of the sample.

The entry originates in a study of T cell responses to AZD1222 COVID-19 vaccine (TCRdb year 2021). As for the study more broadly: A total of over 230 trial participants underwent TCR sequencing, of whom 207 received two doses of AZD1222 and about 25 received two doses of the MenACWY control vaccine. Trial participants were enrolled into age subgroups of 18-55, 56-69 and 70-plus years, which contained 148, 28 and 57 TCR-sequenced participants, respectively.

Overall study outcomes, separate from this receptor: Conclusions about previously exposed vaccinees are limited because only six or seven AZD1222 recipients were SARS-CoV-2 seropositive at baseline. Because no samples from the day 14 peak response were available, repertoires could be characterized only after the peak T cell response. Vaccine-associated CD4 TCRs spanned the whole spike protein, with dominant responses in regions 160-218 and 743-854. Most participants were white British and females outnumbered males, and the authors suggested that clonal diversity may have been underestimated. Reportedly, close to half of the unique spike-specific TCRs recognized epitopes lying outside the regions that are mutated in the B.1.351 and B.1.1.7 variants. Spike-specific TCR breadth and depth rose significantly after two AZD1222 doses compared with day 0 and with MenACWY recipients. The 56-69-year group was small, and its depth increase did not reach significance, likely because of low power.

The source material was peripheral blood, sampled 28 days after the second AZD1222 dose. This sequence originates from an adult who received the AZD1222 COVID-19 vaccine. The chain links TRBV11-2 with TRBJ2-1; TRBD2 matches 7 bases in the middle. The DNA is TGTGCCAGCAGCCTCACGCGGGGGAATGAGCAGTTCTTC. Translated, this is CASSLTRGNEQFF. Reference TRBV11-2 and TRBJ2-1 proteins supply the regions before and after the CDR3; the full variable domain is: EAGVAQSPRYKIIEKRQSVAFWCNPISGHATLYWYQQILGQGPKLLIQFQNNGVVDDSQLPKDRFSAERLKGVDSTLKIQPAKLEDSAVYLCASSLTRGNEQFFGPGTRLTVL.